This T cell receptor beta chain derives from a study of T-cell memory formation after mild COVID-19. With regard to this clonotype: Antigen unknown.

Study-wide results and caveats: Contracting clones from day 15 to 85 had balanced CD4/CD8; later expanders favoured CD4+. Pre-infection memory carried some responding clones, suggesting that cross-reactive memory joined.

V lost 2 bases to trimming and J lost 3 bases, with 11 bases between them. Germline V gene data show CDR1 as SGHTA and CDR2 as FQGNSA. The CDR3 loop spans 14 amino acids. TCRdb analysed the 5' RACE reads with MiXCR anew, one entry per CDR3 protein. The data hold fewer than 150,000 distinct CDR3 sequences, with about 15% observed a single time. This chain uses TRBV7-2 with TRBJ2-7; D is possibly TRBD1 (6 bases). Sample: PBMCs or a T cell subset sorted from them (not recorded which). This TCR was recovered from a man aged 18 to 30 who had mild COVID-19 (a few samples of this study predate the infection). Cell type and time point are not known. This chain's CDR3 is CASSLKGDLYEQYF. Here the CDR3 DNA reads TGTGCCAGCAGCTTAAAGGGGGACCTCTACGAGCAGTACTTC.